The source of this T cell receptor (beta chain) is a study of shared clonotypes between healthy human individuals. This CDR3 comprises 12 residues. The V and J ends lost 7 bases and 0 bases respectively, with 9 bases between them. The germline V gene has CDR1 SQVTM and CDR2 ANQGSEA. The authors split each subset's genomic DNA evenly across several immunoSEQ plates. Sequenced by immunoSEQ multiplex PCR; TCRdb stores in-frame clones only, minus some. The sample includes more than 1.2 million clones, just under 99% of them seen just once. This clone was picked up one time. Its specificity is not known. All donors qualified as healthy HIV-negative adults and had experienced no recent acute infections or vaccinations. Study-level points and caveats: Although depth was large, rarefaction showed that sequencing of the sorted subsets was incomplete.

Sequencing was done on a sample of naive CD4+ T cells sorted from blood. Subset here: CD45RA+ positively selected. The sequence was obtained from a man aged 30 to 45 in good health. The chain couples TRBV29-1 to TRBJ1-1; D is unclear. The CDR3 is CSAVPMNTEAFF. The CDR3 DNA sequence: TGCAGCGCTGTTCCCATGAACACTGAAGCTTTCTTT.